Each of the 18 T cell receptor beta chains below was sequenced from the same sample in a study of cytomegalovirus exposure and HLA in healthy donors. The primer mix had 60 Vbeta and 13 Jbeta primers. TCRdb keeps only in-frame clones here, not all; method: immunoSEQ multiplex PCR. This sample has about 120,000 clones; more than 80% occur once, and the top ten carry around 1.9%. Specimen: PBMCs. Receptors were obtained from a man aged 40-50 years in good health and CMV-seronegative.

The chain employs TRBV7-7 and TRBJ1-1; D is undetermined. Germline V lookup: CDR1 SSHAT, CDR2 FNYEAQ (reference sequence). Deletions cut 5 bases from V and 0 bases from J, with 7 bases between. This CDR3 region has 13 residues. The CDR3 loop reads CASSETVNTEAFF. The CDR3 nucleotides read TGTGCCAGCAGCGAAACAGTGAACACTGAAGCTTTCTTT.

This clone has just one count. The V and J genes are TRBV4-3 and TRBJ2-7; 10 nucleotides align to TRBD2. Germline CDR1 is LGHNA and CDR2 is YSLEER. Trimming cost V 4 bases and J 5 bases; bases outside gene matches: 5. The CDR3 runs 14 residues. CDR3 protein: CASSPSGRANEQYF. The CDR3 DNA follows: TGCGCCAGCAGCCCAAGCGGGAGGGCGAACGAGCAGTACTTC.

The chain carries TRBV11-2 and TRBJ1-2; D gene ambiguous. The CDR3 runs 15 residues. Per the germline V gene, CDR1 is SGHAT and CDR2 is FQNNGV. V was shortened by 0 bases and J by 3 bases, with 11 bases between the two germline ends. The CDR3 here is CASSLETAEYYGYTF. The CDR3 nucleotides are TGTGCCAGCAGCTTAGAAACGGCGGAATACTATGGCTACACCTTC.

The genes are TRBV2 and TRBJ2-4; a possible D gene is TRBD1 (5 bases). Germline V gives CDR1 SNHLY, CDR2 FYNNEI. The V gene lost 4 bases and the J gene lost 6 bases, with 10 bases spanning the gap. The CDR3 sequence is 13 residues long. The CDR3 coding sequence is TGTGCCAGCAGTGGTCCACAGGTAAACATTCAGTACTTC. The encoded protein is CASSGPQVNIQYF. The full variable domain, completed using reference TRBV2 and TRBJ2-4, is EPEVTQTPSHQVTQMGQEVILRCVPISNHLYFYWYRQILGQKVEFLVSFYNNEISEKSEIFDDQFSVERPDGSNFTLKIRSTKLEDSAMYFCASSGPQVNIQYFGAGTRLSVL.

The CDR3 nucleotides are TGCGCCAGCAGCTCCACAGGGGTCCGTGGCTACACCTTC. It is translated as CASSSTGVRGYTF. The chain has TRBV5-1 and TRBJ1-2; 7 bases are shared with TRBD1. In germline, CDR1 is SGHRS, CDR2 YFSETQ. V gave up 3 bases and J gave up 7 bases; unmatched junction bases: 6. The CDR3 is 13 residues long.

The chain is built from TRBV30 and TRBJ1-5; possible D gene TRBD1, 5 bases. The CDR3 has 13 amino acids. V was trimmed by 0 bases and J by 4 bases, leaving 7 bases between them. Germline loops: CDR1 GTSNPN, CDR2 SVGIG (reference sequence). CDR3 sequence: CAWSVQDNQPQHF. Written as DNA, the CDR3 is TGTGCCTGGAGTGTACAGGATAATCAGCCCCAGCATTTT.

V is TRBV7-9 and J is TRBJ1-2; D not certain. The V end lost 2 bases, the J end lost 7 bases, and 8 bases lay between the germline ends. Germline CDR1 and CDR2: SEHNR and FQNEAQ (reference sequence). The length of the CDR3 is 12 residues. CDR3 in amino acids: CASSLLGVGYTF. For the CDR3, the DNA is TGTGCCAGCAGCTTATTGGGAGTTGGCTACACCTTC.

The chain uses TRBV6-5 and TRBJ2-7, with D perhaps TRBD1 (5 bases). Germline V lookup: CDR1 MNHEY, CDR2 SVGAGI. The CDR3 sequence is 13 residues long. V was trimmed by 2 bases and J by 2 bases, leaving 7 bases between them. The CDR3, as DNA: TGTGCCAGCAGTTACGGACACACCTACGAGCAGTACTTC. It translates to CASSYGHTYEQYF.

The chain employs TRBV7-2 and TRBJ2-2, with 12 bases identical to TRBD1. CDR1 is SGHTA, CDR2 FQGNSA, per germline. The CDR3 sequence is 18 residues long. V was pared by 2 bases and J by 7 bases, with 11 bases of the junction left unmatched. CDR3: CASSLNPPGTGGGGELFF. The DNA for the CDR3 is TGTGCCAGCAGCTTAAACCCCCCGGGGACAGGGGGCGGCGGGGAGCTGTTTTTT.

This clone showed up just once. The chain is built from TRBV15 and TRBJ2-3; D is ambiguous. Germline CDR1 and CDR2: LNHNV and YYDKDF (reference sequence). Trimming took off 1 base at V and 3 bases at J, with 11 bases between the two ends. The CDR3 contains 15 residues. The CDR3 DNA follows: TGTGCCACCAGCAGAGTGATCGAGACTACAGATACGCAGTATTTT. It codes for CATSRVIETTDTQYF.

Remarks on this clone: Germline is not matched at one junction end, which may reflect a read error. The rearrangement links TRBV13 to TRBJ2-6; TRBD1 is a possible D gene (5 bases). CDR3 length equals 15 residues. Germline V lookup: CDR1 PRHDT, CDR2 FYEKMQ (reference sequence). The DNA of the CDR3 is TGTGCCAGCACCGTGGTAGGGTCTGGGGCCAACGGCCTGACTTTC. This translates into CASTVVGSGANGLTF. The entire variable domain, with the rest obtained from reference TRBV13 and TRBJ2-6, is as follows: AAGVIQSPRHLIKEKRETATLKCYPIPRHDTVYWYQQGPGQDPQFLISFYEKMQSDKGSIPDRFSAQQFSDYHSELNMSSLELGDSALYFCASTVVGSGANGLTFGAGSRLTVL.

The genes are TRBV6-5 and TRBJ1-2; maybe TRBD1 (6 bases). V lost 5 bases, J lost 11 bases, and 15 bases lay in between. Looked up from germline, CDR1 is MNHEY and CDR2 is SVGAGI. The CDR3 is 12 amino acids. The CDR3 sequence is CASSTGAGGYTF. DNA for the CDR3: TGTGCCAGCAGTACGGGGGCCGGGGGGTACACCTTC.

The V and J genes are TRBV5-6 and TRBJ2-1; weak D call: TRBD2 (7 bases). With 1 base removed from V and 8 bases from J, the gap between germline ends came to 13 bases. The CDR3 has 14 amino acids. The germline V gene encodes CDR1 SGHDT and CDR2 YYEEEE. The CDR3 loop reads CASSLRGGNHEQFF. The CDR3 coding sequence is TGTGCCAGCAGCTTGAGGGGGGGGAACCATGAGCAGTTCTTC.

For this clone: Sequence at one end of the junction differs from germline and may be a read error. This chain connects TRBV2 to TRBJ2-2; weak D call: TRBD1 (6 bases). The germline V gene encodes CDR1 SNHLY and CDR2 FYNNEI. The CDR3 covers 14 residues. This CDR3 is CASSRTANTGELFF. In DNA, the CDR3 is TGTGCCAGCTCACGGACAGCGAATACCGGGGAGCTGTTTTTT.

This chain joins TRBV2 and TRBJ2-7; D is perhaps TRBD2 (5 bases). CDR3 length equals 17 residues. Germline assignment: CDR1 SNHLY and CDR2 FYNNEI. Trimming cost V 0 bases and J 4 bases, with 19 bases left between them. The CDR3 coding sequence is TGTGCCAGCAGTGAAGCGCTTGGAGCGGTCCGGGCGTACGAGCAGTACTTC. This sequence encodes CASSEALGAVRAYEQYF.

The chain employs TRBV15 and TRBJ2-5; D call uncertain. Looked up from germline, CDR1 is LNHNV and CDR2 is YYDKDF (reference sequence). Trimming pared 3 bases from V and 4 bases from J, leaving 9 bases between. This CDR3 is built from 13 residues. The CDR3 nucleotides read TGTGCCACCAGCAGGATCGGCGGAGAGACCCAGTACTTC. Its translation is CATSRIGGETQYF.

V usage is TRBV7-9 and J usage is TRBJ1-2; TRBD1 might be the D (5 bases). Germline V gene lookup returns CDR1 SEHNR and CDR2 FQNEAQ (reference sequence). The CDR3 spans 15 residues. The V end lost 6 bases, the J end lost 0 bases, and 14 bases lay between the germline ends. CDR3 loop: CASSPGAAANYGYTF. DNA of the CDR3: TGTGCCAGCAGTCCTGGGGCAGCCGCTAACTATGGCTACACCTTC.

The CDR3 sequence: CASSFLSGYTEAFF. For the CDR3, the DNA is TGTGCCAGCAGCTTCCTGAGTGGTTACACTGAAGCTTTCTTT. The chain couples TRBV27 to TRBJ1-1; D gene uncertain. V was shortened by 6 bases and J by 3 bases, with 14 bases between the two germline ends. Germline-derived CDR1 and CDR2 are MNHEY and SMNVEV (reference sequence). The CDR3 runs 14 residues.